This TCR beta chain was identified in a study of T cell clonality in common variable immunodeficiency. This clone has just a few counts. No antigen is known for it. The junction shows a germline mismatch at one end, possibly a read error. The read halts 3 residues ahead of the CDR3 end, with the missing end drawn from the germline J gene. Generated by immunoSEQ multiplex PCR, the TCRdb table keeps only in-frame clones and is missing some. The record shows some 28,000 clones for this sample, with no singletons present. This CDR3 is built from 14 residues. CDR1 and CDR2 (germline): SGHAT, FQNNGV. General study findings and limits: Fewer deletions and N-nucleotide insertions were reportedly seen in common variable immunodeficiency TCR beta sequences.

The sequenced sample consisted of peripheral blood mononuclear cells. The sequence derives from a human donor with common variable immunodeficiency. The V gene is TRBV11-2, the J gene TRBJ2-7, with D perhaps TRBD1 (5 bases). CDR3 residues: CASSIDRLHYEQYF. The covered CDR3 bases are TGTGCCAGCAGCATAGACAGATTACACTACGAG.